A selection of T cell receptor beta chains follows, all from one sample in a study of CD8 T cells in Susac syndrome. TCRdb reprocessed the immunoSEQ multiplex PCR reads with MiXCR, giving one entry per CDR3 protein. The sample lists about 180,000 distinct CDR3 sequences, roughly 94% occurring once. Source material: CD4+ T cells from PBMCs. These receptors originate from a human donor with Susac syndrome. CDR3s include the opening cysteine and the closing phenylalanine or tryptophan. The D gene is left open where the match is weak. Size tells how often a clone was seen (once, few, many) or the class of an expanded clone, and some rows leave it out.

V	J	D	size	DNA	CDR3
TRBV4-2	TRBJ2-1	-	once	TGTGCCAGCAGCCAACCCCCCGGGGATGAGCAGTTCTTC	CASSQPPGDEQFF
TRBV4-3	TRBJ2-6	-	-	TGCGCCAGCAGCCAAGGACTGACCTCTGGGGCCAACGTCCTGACTTTC	CASSQGLTSGANVLTF
TRBV29-1	TRBJ2-3	TRBD1	-	TGCAGCGTTACTCCGGGACAGGGGAAAGGAGGCACAGATACGCAGTATTTT	CSVTPGQGKGGTDTQYF
TRBV20-1	TRBJ2-3	TRBD2	-	TGCAGTGCAACACGCACCTATAGCGGGGGTGGGGATACGCAGTATTTT	CSATRTYSGGGDTQYF
TRBV5-4	TRBJ1-6	-	-	TGTGCCAGCAGCCGCTCGAACGCGGCCTCGTATAATTCACCCCTCCACTTT	CASSRSNAASYNSPLHF
TRBV6-6	TRBJ2-5	-	-	TGTGCCAGCAGTTACTCAGGTCTAATCGAGACCCAGTACTTC	CASSYSGLIETQYF
TRBV24-1	TRBJ1-1	-	-	TGTGCCACCAGTGCGATTTGCAAGACAGATAAGAACACTGAAGCTTTCTTT	CATSAICKTDKNTEAFF
TRBV6-1	TRBJ1-1	-	-	TGTGCCAGCAGCCGGGGGACCGACAACATGAACACTGAAGCTTTCTTT	CASSRGTDNMNTEAFF
TRBV18	TRBJ2-7	-	-	TGTGCCAGCTCACCAAATGAGGGATCCGAGCAGTACTTC	CASSPNEGSEQYF
TRBV7-2	TRBJ2-7	-	few	TGTGCCAGCAGCTTAGGATGGGACACCAGCCTAACCTACGAGCAGTACTTC	CASSLGWDTSLTYEQYF
TRBV2	TRBJ2-3	-	-	TGTGCCAGCAGTGCCCGGGGGGCCGGAGGAATTGCAGATACGCAGTATTTT	CASSARGAGGIADTQYF
TRBV3-1	TRBJ1-2	TRBD1	once	TGTGCCAGCAGCTCCGGGACAGTGACCTATGGCTACACCTTC	CASSSGTVTYGYTF
TRBV6-1	TRBJ2-5	-	-	TGTGCCAGCAGTCCGGGACCCAAGCAAGAGACCCAGTACTTC	CASSPGPKQETQYF
TRBV20-1	TRBJ1-1	-	-	TGCAGTGCTAGAGGAAAGACAGGCGGATTAGCTTTCTTT	CSARGKTGGLAFF
TRBV5-4	TRBJ1-3	-	-	TGTGCCAGCAGCTTGGATGGGGGAAATCTCTCTGGAAACACCATATATTTT	CASSLDGGNLSGNTIYF
TRBV30	TRBJ2-3	-	-	TGTGCCTGGAGCTTCGGACTCAACCCTCGGGGCACAGATACGCAGTATTTT	CAWSFGLNPRGTDTQYF
TRBV10-3	TRBJ1-5	TRBD1	-	TGTGCCACCCGGGACAGCAATAGCAATCAGCCCCAGCATTTT	CATRDSNSNQPQHF
TRBV20-1	TRBJ2-5	TRBD2	-	TGCAGTGCCCACCCGGGACTAGCAGGCGAGACCCAGTACTTC	CSAHPGLAGETQYF